The source of this TCR beta chain is a study of cytomegalovirus exposure and HLA in healthy donors. Across the study: The Caucasian-associated ancestry cluster contained 81% of the 398 genotyped donors.

This PCR relied on a set of 60 Vbeta primers and 13 Jbeta primers. Clones were read by immunoSEQ multiplex PCR, and TCRdb kept only the in-frame ones, dropping some. The table includes 100,000 to 150,000 clones, about 80% detected once. This sequence originates from a woman in her forties in good health and CMV-seronegative. The material sequenced was PBMCs.

Here the CDR3 reads CSALQGGNQPQHF. The CDR3 coding sequence is TGCAGCGCCTTACAGGGAGGCAATCAGCCCCAGCATTTT. The chain carries TRBV29-1 and TRBJ1-5, with D possibly being TRBD1 (6 bases). Germline-derived CDR1 and CDR2 are SQVTM and ANQGSEA. This CDR3 is built from 13 residues. With 7 bases removed from V and 2 bases from J, the gap between germline ends came to 12 bases.